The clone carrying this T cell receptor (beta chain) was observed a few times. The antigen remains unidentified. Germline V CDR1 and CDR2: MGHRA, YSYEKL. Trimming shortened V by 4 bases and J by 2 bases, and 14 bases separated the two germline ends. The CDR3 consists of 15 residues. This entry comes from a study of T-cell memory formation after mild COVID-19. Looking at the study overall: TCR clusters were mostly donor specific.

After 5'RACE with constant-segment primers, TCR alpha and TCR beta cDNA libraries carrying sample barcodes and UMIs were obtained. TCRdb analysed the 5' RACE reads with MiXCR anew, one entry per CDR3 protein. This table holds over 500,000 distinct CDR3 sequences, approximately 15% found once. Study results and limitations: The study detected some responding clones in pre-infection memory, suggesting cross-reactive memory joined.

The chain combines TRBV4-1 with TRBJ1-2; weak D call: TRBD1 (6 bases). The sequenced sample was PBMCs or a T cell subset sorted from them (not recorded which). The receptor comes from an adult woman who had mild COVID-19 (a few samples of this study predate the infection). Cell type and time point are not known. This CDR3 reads CASSPSGEGNYGYTF. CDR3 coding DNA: TGCGCCAGCAGCCCTTCAGGGGAAGGGAACTATGGCTACACCTTC.